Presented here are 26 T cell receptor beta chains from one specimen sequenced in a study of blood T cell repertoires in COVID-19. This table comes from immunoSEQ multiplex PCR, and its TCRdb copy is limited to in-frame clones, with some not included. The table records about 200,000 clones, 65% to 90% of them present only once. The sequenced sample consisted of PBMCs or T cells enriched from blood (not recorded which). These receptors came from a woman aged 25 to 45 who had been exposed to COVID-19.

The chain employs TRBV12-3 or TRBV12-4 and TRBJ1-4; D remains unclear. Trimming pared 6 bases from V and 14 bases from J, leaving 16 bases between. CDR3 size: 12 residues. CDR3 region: CASSYAGIGLFF. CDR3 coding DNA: TGTGCCAGCAGCTACGCCGGGATCGGGCTGTTTTTT.

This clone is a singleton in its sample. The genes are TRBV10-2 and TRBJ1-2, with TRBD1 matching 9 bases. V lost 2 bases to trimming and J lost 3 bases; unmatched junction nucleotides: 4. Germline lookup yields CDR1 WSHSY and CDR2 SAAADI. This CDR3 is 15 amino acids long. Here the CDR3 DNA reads TGCGCCAGCAGTGAGAGGACAGGGGCTGACTATGGCTACACCTTC. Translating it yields CASSERTGADYGYTF.

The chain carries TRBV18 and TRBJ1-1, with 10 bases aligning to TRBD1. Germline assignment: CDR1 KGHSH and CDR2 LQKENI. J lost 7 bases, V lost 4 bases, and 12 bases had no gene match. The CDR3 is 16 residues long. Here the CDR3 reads CASSRTTDRGSGEAFF. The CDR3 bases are TGTGCCAGCTCACGGACCACGGACAGGGGGTCTGGTGAAGCTTTCTTT. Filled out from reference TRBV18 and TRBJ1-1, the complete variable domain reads NAGVMQNPRHLVRRRGQEARLRCSPMKGHSHVYWYRQLPEEGLKFMVYLQKENIIDESGMPKERFSAEFPKEGPSILRIQQVVRGDSAAYFCASSRTTDRGSGEAFFGQGTRLTVV.

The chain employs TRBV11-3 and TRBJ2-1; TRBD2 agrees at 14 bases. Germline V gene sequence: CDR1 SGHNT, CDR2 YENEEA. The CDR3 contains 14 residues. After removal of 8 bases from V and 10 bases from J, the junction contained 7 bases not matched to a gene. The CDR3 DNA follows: TGTGCCAGCGAAAGGACTAGCGGGGGGTGGGAGCAGTTCTTC. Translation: CASERTSGGWEQFF. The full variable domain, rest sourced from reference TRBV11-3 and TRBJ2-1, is EAGVVQSPRYKIIEKKQPVAFWCNPISGHNTLYWYLQNLGQGPELLIRYENEEAVDDSQLPKDRFSAERLKGVDSTLKIQPAELGDSAVYLCASERTSGGWEQFFGPGTRLTVL.

The CDR3 reads CASSDRAGRGGYTF. The CDR3 DNA sequence: TGTGCCAGCAGTGACCGGGCCGGACGGGGGGGCTACACCTTC. The J gene is TRBJ1-2, the V gene TRBV2; possibly TRBD1 for D (5 bases). Germline lookup yields CDR1 SNHLY and CDR2 FYNNEI. V shed 3 bases and J shed 8 bases, with 16 bases lying between them. CDR3 length: 14 residues.

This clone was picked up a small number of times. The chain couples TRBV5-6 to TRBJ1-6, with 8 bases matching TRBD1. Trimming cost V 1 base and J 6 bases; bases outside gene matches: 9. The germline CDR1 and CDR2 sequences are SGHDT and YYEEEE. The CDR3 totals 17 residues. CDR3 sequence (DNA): TGTGCCAGCAGCTTGTGGCGCCGGACAGGGAGTAATTCACCCCTCCACTTT. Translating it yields CASSLWRRTGSNSPLHF.

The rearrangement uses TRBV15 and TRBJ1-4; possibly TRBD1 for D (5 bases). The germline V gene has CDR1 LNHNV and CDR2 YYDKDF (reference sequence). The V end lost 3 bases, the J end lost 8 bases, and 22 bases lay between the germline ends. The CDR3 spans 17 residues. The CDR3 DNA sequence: TGTGCCACCAGCAGCCCCTCGAGGCCAGGGATCCGAGAAAAACTGTTTTTT. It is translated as CATSSPSRPGIREKLFF.

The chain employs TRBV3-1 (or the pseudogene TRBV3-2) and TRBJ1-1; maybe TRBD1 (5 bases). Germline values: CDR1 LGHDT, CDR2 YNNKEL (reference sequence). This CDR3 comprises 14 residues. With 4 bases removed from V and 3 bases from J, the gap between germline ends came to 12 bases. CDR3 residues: CASSRQGSDTEAFF. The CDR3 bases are TGTGCCAGCAGCCGCCAGGGATCTGACACTGAAGCTTTCTTT.

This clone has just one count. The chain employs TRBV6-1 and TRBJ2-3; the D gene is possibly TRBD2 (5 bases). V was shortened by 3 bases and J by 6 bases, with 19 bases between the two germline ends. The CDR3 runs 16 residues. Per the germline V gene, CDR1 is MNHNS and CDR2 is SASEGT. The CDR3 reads CASSEARGSVRDTQYF. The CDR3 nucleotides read TGTGCCAGCAGTGAGGCCCGAGGGTCCGTGAGGGATACGCAGTATTTT.

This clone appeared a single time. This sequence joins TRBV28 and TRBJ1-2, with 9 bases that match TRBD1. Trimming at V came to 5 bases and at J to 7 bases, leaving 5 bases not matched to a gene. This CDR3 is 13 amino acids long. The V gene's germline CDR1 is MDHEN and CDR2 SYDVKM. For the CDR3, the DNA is TGTGCCAGCAGTACGACAGGGGGGGGTGGCTACACCTTC. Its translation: CASSTTGGGGYTF.

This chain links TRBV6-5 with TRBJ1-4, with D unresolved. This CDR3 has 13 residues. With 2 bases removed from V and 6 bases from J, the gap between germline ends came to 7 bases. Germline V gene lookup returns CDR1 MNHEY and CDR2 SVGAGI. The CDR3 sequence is CASSYGSYEKLFF. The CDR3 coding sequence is TGTGCCAGCAGTTACGGCAGTTATGAAAAACTGTTTTTT.

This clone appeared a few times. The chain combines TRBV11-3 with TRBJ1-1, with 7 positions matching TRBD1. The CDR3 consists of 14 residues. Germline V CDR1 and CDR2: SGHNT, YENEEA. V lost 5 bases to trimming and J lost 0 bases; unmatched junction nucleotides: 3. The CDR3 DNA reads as TGTGCCAGCAGCAACACAGGGGTGAACACTGAAGCTTTCTTT. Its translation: CASSNTGVNTEAFF.

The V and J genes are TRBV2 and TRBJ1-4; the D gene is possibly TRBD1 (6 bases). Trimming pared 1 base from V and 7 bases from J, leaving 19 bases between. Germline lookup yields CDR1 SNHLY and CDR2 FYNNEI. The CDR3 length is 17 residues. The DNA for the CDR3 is TGTGCCAGCAGTGAAGTTGGGACACCTAGTCAAGGTGAAAAACTGTTTTTT. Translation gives CASSEVGTPSQGEKLFF.

CDR3 in DNA: TGTGCCAGCAGCTCTGGACTAGCCAACAATGAGCAGTTCTTC. It encodes CASSSGLANNEQFF. This sequence joins TRBV11-2 and TRBJ2-1; 8 bases are shared with TRBD2. The length of the CDR3 is 14 residues. Losses at the gene ends were 4 bases for V and 5 bases for J; bases not matched to a gene: 4. Germline V gene sequence: CDR1 SGHAT, CDR2 FQNNGV.

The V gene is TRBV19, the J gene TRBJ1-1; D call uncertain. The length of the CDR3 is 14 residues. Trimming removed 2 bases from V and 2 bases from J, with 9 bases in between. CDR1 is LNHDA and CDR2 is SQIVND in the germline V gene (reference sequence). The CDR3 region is CASSIRGVNTEAFF. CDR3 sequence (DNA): TGTGCCAGTAGTATACGCGGAGTAAACACTGAAGCTTTCTTT.

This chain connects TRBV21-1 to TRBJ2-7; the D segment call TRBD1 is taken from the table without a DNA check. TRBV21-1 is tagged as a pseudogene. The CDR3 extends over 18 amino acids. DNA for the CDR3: TGTGCCAGCAGCAAAGTTCTCCAAGGGGCAGCCTCCTTAAACGAGCAGTACTTC. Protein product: CASSKVLQGAASLNEQYF.

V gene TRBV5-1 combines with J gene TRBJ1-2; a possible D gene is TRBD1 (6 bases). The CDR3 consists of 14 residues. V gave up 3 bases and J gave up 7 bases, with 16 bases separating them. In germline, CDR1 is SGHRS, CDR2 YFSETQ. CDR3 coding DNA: TGCGCCAGCAGCTCCAACAGGGCGTCGGGTGGCTACACCTTC. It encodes CASSSNRASGGYTF.

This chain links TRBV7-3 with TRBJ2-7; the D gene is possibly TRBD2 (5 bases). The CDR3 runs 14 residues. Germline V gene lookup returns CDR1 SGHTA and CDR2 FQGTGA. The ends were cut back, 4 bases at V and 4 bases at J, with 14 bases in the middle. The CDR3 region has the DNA TGTGCCAGCAGCTCTCGTACCCGGGGTTACGAGCAGTACTTC. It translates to CASSSRTRGYEQYF.

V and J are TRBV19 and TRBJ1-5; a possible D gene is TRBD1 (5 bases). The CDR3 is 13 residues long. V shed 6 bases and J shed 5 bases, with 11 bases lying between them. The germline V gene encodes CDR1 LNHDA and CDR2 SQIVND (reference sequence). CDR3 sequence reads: CASRQDTYQPQHF. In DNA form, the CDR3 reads TGTGCCAGTAGGCAGGACACCTATCAGCCCCAGCATTTT.

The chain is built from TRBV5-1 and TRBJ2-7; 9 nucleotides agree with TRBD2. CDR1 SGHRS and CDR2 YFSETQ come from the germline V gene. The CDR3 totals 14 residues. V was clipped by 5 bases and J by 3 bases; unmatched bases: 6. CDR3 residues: CASRFSGGNYEQYF. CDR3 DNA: TGCGCCAGCAGGTTCAGCGGGGGGAACTACGAGCAGTACTTC.

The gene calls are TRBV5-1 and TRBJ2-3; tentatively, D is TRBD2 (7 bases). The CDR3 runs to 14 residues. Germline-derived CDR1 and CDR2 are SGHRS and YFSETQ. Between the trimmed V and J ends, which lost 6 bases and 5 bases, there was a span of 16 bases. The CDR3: CASNFRGEGDTQYF. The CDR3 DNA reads TGCGCCAGCAACTTTAGGGGGGAGGGAGATACGCAGTATTTT.

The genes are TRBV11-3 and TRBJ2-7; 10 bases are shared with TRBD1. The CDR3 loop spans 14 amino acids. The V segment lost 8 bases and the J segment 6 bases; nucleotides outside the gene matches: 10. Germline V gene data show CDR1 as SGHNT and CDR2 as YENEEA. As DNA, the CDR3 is TGTGCCAGCGGATTAGGGACAGGGGCAGCCGAGCAGTACTTC. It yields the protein CASGLGTGAAEQYF.

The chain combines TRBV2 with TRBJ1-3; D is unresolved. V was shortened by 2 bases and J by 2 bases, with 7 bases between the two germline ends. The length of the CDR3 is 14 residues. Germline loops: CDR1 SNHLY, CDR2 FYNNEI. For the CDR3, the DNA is TGTGCCAGCAGTGAAACCGGGACTGGAAACACCATATATTTT. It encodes CASSETGTGNTIYF.

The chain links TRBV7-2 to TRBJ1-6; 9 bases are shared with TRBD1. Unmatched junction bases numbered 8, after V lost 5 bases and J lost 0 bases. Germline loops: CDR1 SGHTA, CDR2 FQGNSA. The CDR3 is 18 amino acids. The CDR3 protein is CASSVSGTGSSYNSPLHF. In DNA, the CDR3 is TGTGCCAGCAGCGTATCAGGGACAGGGAGCTCCTATAATTCACCCCTCCACTTT.

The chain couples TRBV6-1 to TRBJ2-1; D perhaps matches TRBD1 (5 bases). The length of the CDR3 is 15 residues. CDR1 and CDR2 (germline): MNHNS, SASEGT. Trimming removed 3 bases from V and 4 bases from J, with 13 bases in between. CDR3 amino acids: CASSEPKTDYNEQFF. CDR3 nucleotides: TGTGCCAGCAGTGAGCCGAAGACAGATTACAATGAGCAGTTCTTC.

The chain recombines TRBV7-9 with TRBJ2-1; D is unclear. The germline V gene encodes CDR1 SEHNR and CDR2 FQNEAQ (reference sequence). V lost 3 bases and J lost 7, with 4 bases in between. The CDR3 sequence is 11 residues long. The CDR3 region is CASSLLNEQFF. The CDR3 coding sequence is TGTGCCAGCAGCTTGTTAAATGAGCAGTTCTTC.